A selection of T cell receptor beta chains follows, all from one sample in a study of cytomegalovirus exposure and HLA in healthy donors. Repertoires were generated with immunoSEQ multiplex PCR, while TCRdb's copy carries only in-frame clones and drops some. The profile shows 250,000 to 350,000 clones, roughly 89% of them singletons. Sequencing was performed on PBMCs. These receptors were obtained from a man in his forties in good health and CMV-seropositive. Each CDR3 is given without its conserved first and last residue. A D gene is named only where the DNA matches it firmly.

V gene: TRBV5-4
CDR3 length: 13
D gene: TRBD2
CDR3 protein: ASSSPGGGAYEQY

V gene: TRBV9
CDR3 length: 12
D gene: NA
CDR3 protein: ASNVGDLGNEQY

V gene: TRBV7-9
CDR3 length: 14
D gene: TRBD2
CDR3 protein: ASSLNSGLAADEQF

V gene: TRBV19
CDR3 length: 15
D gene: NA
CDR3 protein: ASSIGLGRSSYNEQF

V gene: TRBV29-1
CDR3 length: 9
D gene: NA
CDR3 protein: SVRISYEQY

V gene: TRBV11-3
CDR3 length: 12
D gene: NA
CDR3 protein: ASSFSGATGELF

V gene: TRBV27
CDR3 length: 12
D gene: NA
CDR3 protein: ASTMGGPENIQY

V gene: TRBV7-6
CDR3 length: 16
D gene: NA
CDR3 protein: ASSLAGGWGVSYNEQF

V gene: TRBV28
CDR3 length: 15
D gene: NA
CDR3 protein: ASNLFLGTGGNQPQH

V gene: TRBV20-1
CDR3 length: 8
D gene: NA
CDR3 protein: SARDGGLL

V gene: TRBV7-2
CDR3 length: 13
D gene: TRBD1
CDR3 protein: ASSLMPGGFSEQY

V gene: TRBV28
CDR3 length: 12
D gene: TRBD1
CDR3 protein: ASSWTGPNQPQH

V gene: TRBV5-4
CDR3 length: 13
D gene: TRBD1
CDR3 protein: ASSPPGQASYEQY

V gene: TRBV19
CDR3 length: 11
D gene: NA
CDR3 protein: ASAVGRGYEQY